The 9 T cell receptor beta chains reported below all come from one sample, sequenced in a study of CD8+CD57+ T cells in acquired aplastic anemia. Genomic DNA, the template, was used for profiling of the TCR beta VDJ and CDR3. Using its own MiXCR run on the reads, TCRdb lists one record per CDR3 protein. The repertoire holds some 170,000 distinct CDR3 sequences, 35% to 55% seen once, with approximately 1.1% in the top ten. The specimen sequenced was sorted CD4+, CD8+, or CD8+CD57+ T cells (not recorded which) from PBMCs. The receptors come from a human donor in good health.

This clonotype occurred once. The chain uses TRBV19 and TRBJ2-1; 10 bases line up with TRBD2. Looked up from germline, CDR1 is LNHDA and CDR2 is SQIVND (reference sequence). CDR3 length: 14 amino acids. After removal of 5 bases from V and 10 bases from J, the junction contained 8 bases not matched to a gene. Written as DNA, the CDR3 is TGTGCCAGTAGTTCGTTAGCGGGAGGTAAAGAGCAGTTCTTC. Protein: CASSSLAGGKEQFF.

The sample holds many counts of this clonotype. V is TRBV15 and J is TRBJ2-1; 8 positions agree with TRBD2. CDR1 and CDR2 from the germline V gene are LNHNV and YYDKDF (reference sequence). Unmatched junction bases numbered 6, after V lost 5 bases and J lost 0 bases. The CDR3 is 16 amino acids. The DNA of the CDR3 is TGTGCCACCAGCCCCACTACTAGCGGCTCCTACAATGAGCAGTTCTTC. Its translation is CATSPTTSGSYNEQFF.

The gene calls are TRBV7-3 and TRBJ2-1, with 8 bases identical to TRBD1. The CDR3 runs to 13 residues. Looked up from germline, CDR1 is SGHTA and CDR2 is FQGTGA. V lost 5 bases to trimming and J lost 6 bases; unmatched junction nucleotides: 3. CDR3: CASSPQGGNEQFF. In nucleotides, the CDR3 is TGTGCCAGCAGCCCACAGGGGGGCAATGAGCAGTTCTTC.

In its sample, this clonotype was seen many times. CDR3 in amino acids: CSVAGFGRTDTQYF. DNA of the CDR3: TGCAGCGTTGCGGGATTTGGTAGAACAGATACGCAGTATTTT. The rearrangement links TRBV29-1 to TRBJ2-3, with D perhaps TRBD2 (5 bases). V shed 4 bases and J shed 3 bases, with 14 bases lying between them. Germline CDR1 and CDR2: SQVTM and ANQGSEA. The CDR3 extends over 14 amino acids.

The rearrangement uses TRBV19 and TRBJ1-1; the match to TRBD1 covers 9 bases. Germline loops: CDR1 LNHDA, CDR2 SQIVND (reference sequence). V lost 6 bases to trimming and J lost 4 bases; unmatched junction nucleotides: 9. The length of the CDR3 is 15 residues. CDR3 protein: CASRNPGTGTTEAFF. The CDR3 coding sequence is TGTGCCAGTAGGAACCCCGGGACAGGGACCACTGAAGCTTTCTTT.

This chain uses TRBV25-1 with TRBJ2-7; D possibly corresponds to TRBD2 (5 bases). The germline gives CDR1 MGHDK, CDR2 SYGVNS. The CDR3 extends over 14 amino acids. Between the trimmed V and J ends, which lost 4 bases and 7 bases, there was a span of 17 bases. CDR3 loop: CASSAYQPTGEQYF. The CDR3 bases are TGTGCCAGCAGTGCGTACCAACCGACGGGGGAGCAGTACTTC.

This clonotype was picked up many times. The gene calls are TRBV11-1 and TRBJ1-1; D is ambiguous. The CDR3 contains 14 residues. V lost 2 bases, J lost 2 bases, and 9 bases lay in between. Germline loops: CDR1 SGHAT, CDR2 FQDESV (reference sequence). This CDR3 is CASSLRQYNTEAFF. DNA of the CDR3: TGTGCCAGCAGCTTAAGGCAGTACAACACTGAAGCTTTCTTT.

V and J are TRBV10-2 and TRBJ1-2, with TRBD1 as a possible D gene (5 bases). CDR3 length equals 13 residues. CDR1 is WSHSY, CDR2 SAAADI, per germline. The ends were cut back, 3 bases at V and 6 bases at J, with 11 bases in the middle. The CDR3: CASSDRQSNGYTF. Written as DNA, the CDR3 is TGCGCCAGCAGTGATCGACAGTCAAATGGCTACACCTTC.

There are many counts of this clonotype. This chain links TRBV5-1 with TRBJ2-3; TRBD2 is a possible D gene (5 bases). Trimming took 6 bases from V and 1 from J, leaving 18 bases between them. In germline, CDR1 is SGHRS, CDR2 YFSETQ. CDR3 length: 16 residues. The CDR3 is CASIVPPPGGTDTQYF. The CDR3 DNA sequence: TGCGCCAGCATCGTCCCCCCGCCCGGGGGCACAGATACGCAGTATTTT.